A single sample is the source of the 24 T cell receptor beta chains below, sequenced in a study of Ad26.COV2.S vaccination and SARS-CoV-2 variants. This sample's treatment: over 15 received Ad26.COV2.S at low or high dose, single or two shots; a few received placebo; per-sample allocation not given. Samples came from day 63 after the first vaccine or placebo injection. Assay: immunoSEQ multiplex PCR; the TCRdb copy retains only in-frame clones and omits some. The data hold about 480,000 clones, with roughly 87% observed a single time. Here the sequenced sample was peripheral blood, taken in a trial of Ad26.COV2.S vaccine versus placebo. Receptors were obtained from a person aged 18-60 years who received the Ad26.COV2.S COVID-19 vaccine or a placebo.

V usage is TRBV11-2 and J usage is TRBJ2-7; 7 nucleotides line up with TRBD1. The CDR3 has 15 residues. V shed 5 bases, J shed 0 bases, and the junction held 7 bases outside the gene matches. CDR1 is SGHAT, CDR2 FQNNGV, per germline. Here the CDR3 DNA reads TGTGCCAGCAGCCCCCTTGAGGGGGCCTCCTACGAGCAGTACTTC. This gives the protein CASSPLEGASYEQYF.

The chain links TRBV3-1 (or the pseudogene TRBV3-2) to TRBJ2-1; 8 nucleotides agree with TRBD1. The trim removed 3 bases at V and 8 bases at J, leaving 3 bases unmatched. The CDR3 is made up of 13 amino acids. Germline-derived CDR1 and CDR2 are LGHDT and YNNKEL (reference sequence). CDR3 residues: CASSQDRVDEQFF. Here the CDR3 DNA reads TGTGCCAGCAGCCAGGACAGGGTGGATGAGCAGTTCTTC.

The CDR3 region is CASSIGVSGIYNEQFF. CDR3 coding DNA: TGTGCCAGTAGTATAGGAGTTAGCGGGATCTACAATGAGCAGTTCTTC. The chain joins TRBV19 to TRBJ2-1; TRBD2 aligns across 8 bases. The germline gives CDR1 LNHDA, CDR2 SQIVND (reference sequence). The junction had 5 bases not matched to a gene; V was cut back by 1 base and J by 3 bases. The CDR3 spans 16 residues.

The V gene is TRBV7-3, the J gene TRBJ2-1; the D call may be TRBD1 or TRBD2 (5 bases each). Trimming removed 4 bases at V and 6 bases at J, with 19 bases between. CDR3 length equals 16 residues. Germline V gene data show CDR1 as SGHTA and CDR2 as FQGTGA. CDR3 DNA: TGTGCCAGCAGCTCATCCGGGACCTTCGCCAGCAATGAGCAGTTCTTC. Encoded protein: CASSSSGTFASNEQFF.

This chain links TRBV24-1 with TRBJ1-3, with 9 bases matching TRBD1. V shed 0 bases and J 4 bases; nucleotides not matched to a gene: 0. The CDR3 runs to 15 residues. CDR1 is KGHDR, CDR2 SFDVKD, per germline. CDR3 region: CATSDLTGGGNTIYF. The CDR3 region has the DNA TGTGCCACCAGTGATTTGACAGGGGGCGGAAACACCATATATTTT.

The chain has TRBV3-1 (or the pseudogene TRBV3-2) and TRBJ2-1; maybe TRBD2 (6 bases). Germline CDR1 is LGHDT and CDR2 is YNNKEL (reference sequence). This CDR3 is built from 17 residues. Trimming cost V 0 bases and J 1 base, with 13 bases left between them. The CDR3 is CASSQDAPGVSYNEQFF. DNA of the CDR3: TGTGCCAGCAGCCAAGATGCCCCGGGGGTATCCTACAATGAGCAGTTCTTC.

The gene calls are TRBV19 and TRBJ2-3; weak D call: TRBD1 (6 bases). Trimming removed 5 bases from V and 5 bases from J, with 17 bases in between. The CDR3 length is 15 residues. Per germline, CDR1 LNHDA and CDR2 SQIVND (reference sequence). The CDR3 sequence is CASSPTGQLKDTQYF. The CDR3 bases are TGTGCCAGTAGTCCTACGGGACAACTCAAAGATACGCAGTATTTT.

The rearrangement joins TRBV6-5 to TRBJ2-1; D is unresolved. In germline, CDR1 is MNHEY, CDR2 SVGAGI. The CDR3 totals 15 residues. The germline V and J ends were trimmed by 6 bases and 1 base, with 13 bases remaining between them. CDR3 nucleotide sequence: TGTGCCAGCAGACCAACATTCGGGTCCTACAATGAGCAGTTCTTC. Its protein product is CASRPTFGSYNEQFF.

The V gene is TRBV5-4, the J gene TRBJ1-1; D gene uncertain. Germline CDR1 is SGHNT and CDR2 is YYREEE (reference sequence). The CDR3 length is 13 residues. Trimming took off 1 base at V and 1 base at J, with 5 bases between the two ends. Here the CDR3 DNA reads TGTGCCAGCAGCTTGTTACCGAACACTGAAGCTTTCTTT. Amino acid sequence: CASSLLPNTEAFF.

This chain joins TRBV12-3 or TRBV12-4 and TRBJ1-4; D call uncertain. CDR3 length: 12 amino acids. V lost 3 bases to trimming and J lost 8 bases, with 7 bases between them. As DNA, the CDR3 is TGTGCCAGCAGTTTCCGGGGAGAAAAACTGTTTTTT. Its protein product is CASSFRGEKLFF.

This sequence joins TRBV7-9 and TRBJ2-7; possibly TRBD2 for D (6 bases). Germline values: CDR1 SEHNR, CDR2 FQNEAQ (reference sequence). The CDR3 has 18 amino acids. Trimming shortened V by 5 bases and J by 1 base, and 24 bases separated the two germline ends. The CDR3 loop reads CASSLPLLGGSLSYEQYF. The CDR3 coding sequence is TGTGCCAGCAGCCTCCCCCTTCTCGGGGGTTCGCTTTCCTACGAGCAGTACTTC. Full variable domain (remainder filled in from reference TRBV7-9 and TRBJ2-7): DTGVSQNPRHKITKRGQNVTFRCDPISEHNRLYWYRQTLGQGPEFLTYFQNEAQLEKSRLLSDRFSAERPKGSFSTLEIQRTEQGDSAMYLCASSLPLLGGSLSYEQYFGPGTRLTVT.

The CDR3 reads CASKGYQETQYF. CDR3 in DNA: TGTGCCAGCAAGGGGTACCAAGAGACCCAGTACTTC. V is TRBV27 and J is TRBJ2-5; tentative D call: TRBD1 (5 bases). V shed 7 bases and J shed 0 bases, with 6 bases lying between them. Germline V CDR1 and CDR2: MNHEY, SMNVEV (reference sequence). The CDR3 has 12 residues.

This sequence joins TRBV4-2 and TRBJ2-2; 8 bases match TRBD1. Germline CDR1 and CDR2: LGHNA and YNFKEQ. V lost 4 bases, J lost 6 bases, and 13 bases stayed unmatched. The CDR3 loop spans 17 amino acids. CDR3 protein: CASSPARTGLVPGELFF. As DNA, the CDR3 is TGTGCCAGCAGCCCTGCAAGGACAGGGCTAGTCCCCGGGGAGCTGTTTTTT.

This sequence joins TRBV7-9 and TRBJ2-2; D not resolved. CDR1 and CDR2 (germline): SEHNR, FQNEAQ (reference sequence). The CDR3 is made up of 16 amino acids. V was shortened by 1 base and J by 0 bases, with 9 bases between the two germline ends. The CDR3: CASSLDRASNTGELFF. The CDR3 region has the DNA TGTGCCAGCAGCTTAGATCGGGCATCGAACACCGGGGAGCTGTTTTTT.

This clone has just a few counts. A read error may account for a junction end that differs from germline. The J gene is TRBJ1-2, the V gene TRBV5-6; D is possibly TRBD1 (5 bases). Germline V gene lookup returns CDR1 SGHDT and CDR2 YYEEEE. The CDR3 covers 11 residues. In nucleotides, the CDR3 is TGTGCCAGCAGCCTGGGACCGGCGCGAAGCTTC. Its protein is CASSLGPARSF.

With regard to this clone: The sample holds other DNA sequences that translate to the same CDR3. The rearrangement links TRBV19 to TRBJ2-7, with 10 bases fitting TRBD1. There are 13 residues in the CDR3. With V trimmed by 5 bases and J by 4 bases, 2 bases remained unmatched. The germline V gene encodes CDR1 LNHDA and CDR2 SQIVND (reference sequence). The CDR3 bases are TGTGCCAGTAGTCGGGACAGGGGATACGAGCAGTACTTC. Its protein product is CASSRDRGYEQYF.

The genes are TRBV9 and TRBJ1-3, with TRBD1 matching over 9 bases. V shed 4 bases, J shed 0 bases, and the junction held 14 bases outside the gene matches. CDR1 is SGDLS and CDR2 is YYNGEE in the germline V gene. CDR3 length: 19 residues. The chain's CDR3 is CASSQNLRTGAVSGNTIYF. The CDR3 DNA reads TGTGCCAGCAGCCAGAATCTGAGGACAGGGGCCGTCTCTGGAAACACCATATATTTT.

This clone has only one observation. J is TRBJ1-2 and V is TRBV28; D is unclear. The CDR3 has 13 amino acids. Between the trimmed V and J ends, which lost 1 base and 0 bases, there was a span of 3 bases. Germline CDR1 and CDR2: MDHEN and SYDVKM. The CDR3 region is CASSLSSNYGYTF. Written as DNA, the CDR3 is TGTGCCAGCAGTTTATCCTCTAACTATGGCTACACCTTC.

V and J are TRBV12-3 or TRBV12-4 and TRBJ2-7, with D perhaps given as TRBD1 or TRBD2 (6 bases each). The CDR3 loop spans 11 amino acids. The V end was cut by 6 bases, the J end by 5 bases, with 8 bases between. In nucleotides, the CDR3 is TGTGCCAGCAGGGGGGGCCACGAGCAGTACTTC. Amino acid sequence: CASRGGHEQYF.

The rearrangement links TRBV7-3 to TRBJ1-2; D remains unclear. Germline V gene data show CDR1 as SGHTA and CDR2 as FQGTGA. Trimming shortened V by 1 base and J by 4 bases, and 10 bases separated the two germline ends. CDR3 length equals 14 residues. The CDR3 region is CASSLNPDFYGYTF. CDR3 nucleotides: TGTGCCAGCAGCTTAAACCCCGATTTCTATGGCTACACCTTC.

This clone was picked up one time. The chain is built from TRBV5-1 and TRBJ1-2; tentatively, D is TRBD1 (5 bases). Germline CDR1 SGHRS, CDR2 YFSETQ. V shed 4 bases and J shed 0 bases, with 7 bases lying between them. There are 13 residues in the CDR3. CDR3 DNA sequence: TGCGCCAGCAGCCAGACAGCTAACTATGGCTACACCTTC. Amino acids: CASSQTANYGYTF.

The chain joins TRBV6-5 to TRBJ1-1; TRBD1 matches at 7 bases. Germline assignment: CDR1 MNHEY and CDR2 SVGAGI. CDR3 size: 14 residues. The ends lost 8 bases at V and 6 bases at J; junction bases unmatched: 12. The chain's CDR3 is CASLKLTGEPEAFF. Here the CDR3 DNA reads TGTGCCAGCCTAAAATTAACAGGGGAACCTGAAGCTTTCTTT.

This clone was counted between two and nine times. The chain uses TRBV27 and TRBJ1-5; a weak D match, TRBD1 (5 bases). The V gene lost 3 bases and the J gene lost 1 base, with 7 bases spanning the gap. This CDR3 region has 14 residues. Germline loops: CDR1 MNHEY, CDR2 SMNVEV (reference sequence). The CDR3 nucleotides are TGTGCCAGCAGTTTCCGGGGGAGCAATCAGCCCCAGCATTTT. Translated: CASSFRGSNQPQHF.

CDR3 protein: CASSLGGAFF. The CDR3 DNA sequence: TGTGCCAGCAGCTTGGGAGGAGCTTTCTTT. The chain couples TRBV7-2 to TRBJ1-1; D unclear. Trimming removed 3 bases from V and 10 bases from J, with 6 bases in between. Germline CDR1 reads SGHTA; CDR2 reads FQGNSA. The CDR3 contains 10 residues.